The rows below give T cell receptor beta chains drawn from one sample of a study of cytomegalovirus exposure and HLA in healthy donors. Generated by immunoSEQ multiplex PCR, the TCRdb table keeps only in-frame clones and is missing some. The table lists about 180,000 clones, 78% of them singletons. Sequenced input: PBMCs. These receptors were taken from a woman aged 50 to 60 in good health and CMV-seropositive. The CDR3 runs from the conserved cysteine through the conserved F or W. A D gene is named only where the DNA matches it firmly. Not every row has a clone size; where given, it reads once, few, many or a size class.

clone_size: -; v_call: TRBV4-3; j_call: TRBJ2-7; d_call: TRBD1; cdr3_nt: TGCGCCAGCAGCCAAGCCGGGACAGGGGGTTACGAGCAGTACTTC; cdr3_aa: CASSQAGTGGYEQYF
clone_size: few; v_call: TRBV7-2; j_call: TRBJ1-2; d_call: -; cdr3_nt: TGTGCCAGCAGCCAAGGGAGGGAGAGGAACTATGGCTACACCTTC; cdr3_aa: CASSQGRERNYGYTF
clone_size: -; v_call: TRBV4-3; j_call: TRBJ2-5; d_call: -; cdr3_nt: TGCGCCAGCAGCCAGACTGATTTCCTGTACCAAGAGACCCAGTACTTC; cdr3_aa: CASSQTDFLYQETQYF
clone_size: -; v_call: TRBV7-2; j_call: TRBJ2-3; d_call: TRBD1; cdr3_nt: TGTGCCAGCAGCCCCCGATTGACAGGGAACAGGGCAGATACGCAGTATTTT; cdr3_aa: CASSPRLTGNRADTQYF
clone_size: few; v_call: TRBV28; j_call: TRBJ2-7; d_call: -; cdr3_nt: TGTGCCAGCAGTTTATCCATCCACGAGCAGTACTTC; cdr3_aa: CASSLSIHEQYF
clone_size: -; v_call: TRBV2; j_call: TRBJ2-2; d_call: TRBD2; cdr3_nt: TGTGCCAGCAGTGAAACTTCGGGCTCTAGCGGGAGGAAGGCTACCGGGGAGCTGTTTTTT; cdr3_aa: CASSETSGSSGRKATGELFF
clone_size: -; v_call: TRBV6-1; j_call: TRBJ2-6; d_call: -; cdr3_nt: TGTGCCAGCAGTGGGCAGAGCTCTGGGGCCAACGGCCTGACTTTC; cdr3_aa: CASSGQSSGANGLTF
clone_size: few; v_call: TRBV4-1; j_call: TRBJ2-5; d_call: -; cdr3_nt: TGCGCCAGCAGCCATGATTTAGGGGCCAGCGAGACCCAGTACTTC; cdr3_aa: CASSHDLGASETQYF
clone_size: -; v_call: TRBV28; j_call: TRBJ1-1; d_call: -; cdr3_nt: TGTGCCAGCAGTTTGAGGGGGGGCACTGAAGCTTTCTTT; cdr3_aa: CASSLRGGTEAFF
clone_size: -; v_call: TRBV5-1; j_call: TRBJ2-2; d_call: TRBD2; cdr3_nt: TGCGCCAGCAGCTTAGGGACTAGCGGAAGAGGGGGCACCGGGGAGCTGTTTTTT; cdr3_aa: CASSLGTSGRGGTGELFF
clone_size: -; v_call: TRBV25-1; j_call: TRBJ2-3; d_call: -; cdr3_nt: TGTGCCAGCAGTGCAGGGGTAACCCGGGATACGCAGTATTTT; cdr3_aa: CASSAGVTRDTQYF
clone_size: -; v_call: TRBV23-1; j_call: TRBJ1-1; d_call: -; cdr3_nt: TGCGCCAGCAGTCACCGGGAGGGCAACCTCATGAACACTGAAGCTTTCTTT; cdr3_aa: CASSHREGNLMNTEAFF
clone_size: few; v_call: TRBV2; j_call: TRBJ2-1; d_call: TRBD2; cdr3_nt: TGTGCCAGCTACGGCCTAGCGGGGGGGCTTATGGCCTACAATGAGCAGTTCTTC; cdr3_aa: CASYGLAGGLMAYNEQFF
clone_size: -; v_call: TRBV27; j_call: TRBJ1-2; d_call: TRBD1; cdr3_nt: TGTGCCAGCAGTCCGCGACAGGGTTACTATGGCTACACCTTC; cdr3_aa: CASSPRQGYYGYTF
clone_size: -; v_call: TRBV6-1; j_call: TRBJ2-7; d_call: TRBD2; cdr3_nt: TGTGCCAGCAGTGAACCGGGACTAGCGGGGGGGACCTACGAGCAGTACTTC; cdr3_aa: CASSEPGLAGGTYEQYF
clone_size: once; v_call: TRBV11-3; j_call: TRBJ2-1; d_call: -; cdr3_nt: TGTGCCAGCAGCGCGGGACAGCGTTCTCACAATGAGCAGTTCTTC; cdr3_aa: CASSAGQRSHNEQFF
clone_size: -; v_call: TRBV10-2; j_call: TRBJ2-3; d_call: -; cdr3_nt: TGCGCCAGCAGGGAGACACGGGGATCCGGCATCAACACAGATACGCAGTATTTT; cdr3_aa: CASRETRGSGINTDTQYF
clone_size: -; v_call: TRBV5-4; j_call: TRBJ2-1; d_call: TRBD2; cdr3_nt: TGTGCCAGCAGCAATTCGGTAGCGGGGGTTCTTGAGCAGTTCTTC; cdr3_aa: CASSNSVAGVLEQFF
clone_size: -; v_call: TRBV5-6; j_call: TRBJ2-3; d_call: TRBD2; cdr3_nt: TGTGCCAGCAGCTGGGGTGATTTAGCGGGGGGCCTCACAGATACGCAGTATTTT; cdr3_aa: CASSWGDLAGGLTDTQYF
clone_size: -; v_call: TRBV2; j_call: TRBJ1-1; d_call: -; cdr3_nt: TGTGCCAGCAGTGATTTGGGGCACACTGAAGCTTTCTTT; cdr3_aa: CASSDLGHTEAFF
clone_size: -; v_call: TRBV4-3; j_call: TRBJ1-2; d_call: -; cdr3_nt: TGCGCCAGCAGCCAAGATCTAATCCCCTATGGCTACACCTTC; cdr3_aa: CASSQDLIPYGYTF
clone_size: -; v_call: TRBV18; j_call: TRBJ1-4; d_call: -; cdr3_nt: TGTGCCACCTCCGGGGGAGGCCATGAAAAACTGTTTTTT; cdr3_aa: CATSGGGHEKLFF
clone_size: -; v_call: TRBV30; j_call: TRBJ1-6; d_call: -; cdr3_nt: TGTGCCTGGAGTGCCTCGAACCAGGGAATTTCACCCCTCCACTTT; cdr3_aa: CAWSASNQGISPLHF
clone_size: once; v_call: TRBV29-1; j_call: TRBJ1-1; d_call: -; cdr3_nt: TGCACCACGGGTCACAGGGAGTGGACTGAAGCTTTCTTT; cdr3_aa: CTTGHREWTEAFF
clone_size: -; v_call: TRBV7-2; j_call: TRBJ2-3; d_call: TRBD2; cdr3_nt: TGTGCCAGCAGTTTCCTCGGGGGGACAGATACGCAGTATTTT; cdr3_aa: CASSFLGGTDTQYF
clone_size: -; v_call: TRBV14; j_call: TRBJ2-2; d_call: TRBD2; cdr3_nt: TGTGCCAGCAGCCAAGGATTGCGGGAGGGCCGATACACCGGGGAGCTGTTTTTT; cdr3_aa: CASSQGLREGRYTGELFF
clone_size: -; v_call: TRBV15; j_call: TRBJ2-1; d_call: TRBD2; cdr3_nt: TGTGCCACCCGACTAGCGGGATACTTTGGGGGCTCCTACAATGAGCAGTTCTTC; cdr3_aa: CATRLAGYFGGSYNEQFF
clone_size: few; v_call: TRBV18; j_call: TRBJ2-2; d_call: TRBD1; cdr3_nt: TGTGCCAGCTCCCGAACGACAGGGGGGAACACCGGGGAGCTGTTTTTT; cdr3_aa: CASSRTTGGNTGELFF
clone_size: -; v_call: TRBV28; j_call: TRBJ1-1; d_call: -; cdr3_nt: TGTGCCAGCAGTTTCGCAGGGTCCCTGAGCACTGAAGCTTTCTTT; cdr3_aa: CASSFAGSLSTEAFF
clone_size: few; v_call: TRBV7-2; j_call: TRBJ1-2; d_call: -; cdr3_nt: TGTGCCAGCAGCTTAGGGGGGCAGGCCTATGGCTACACCTTC; cdr3_aa: CASSLGGQAYGYTF
clone_size: few; v_call: TRBV30; j_call: TRBJ2-1; d_call: TRBD2; cdr3_nt: TGTGCCTGGAGTTTAGGACTAGCGGGTTACAATGAGCAGTTCTTC; cdr3_aa: CAWSLGLAGYNEQFF
clone_size: -; v_call: TRBV28; j_call: TRBJ1-2; d_call: -; cdr3_nt: TGTGCCAGCATCCTGTCGGGTTTTAACTATGGCTACACCTTC; cdr3_aa: CASILSGFNYGYTF
clone_size: -; v_call: TRBV5-6; j_call: TRBJ1-5; d_call: TRBD1; cdr3_nt: TGTGCCAGCAGCCTTGGACAGGGACTTAGCAATCAGCCCCAGCATTTT; cdr3_aa: CASSLGQGLSNQPQHF
clone_size: -; v_call: TRBV4-1; j_call: TRBJ1-2; d_call: -; cdr3_nt: TGCGCCAGCAGCCAAGATCCTGAGGGCTATGGCTACACCTTC; cdr3_aa: CASSQDPEGYGYTF
clone_size: -; v_call: TRBV6-6; j_call: TRBJ1-2; d_call: TRBD1; cdr3_nt: TGTGCCAGCAGTTGGGACAGGGGTGGTAACTATGGCTACACCTTC; cdr3_aa: CASSWDRGGNYGYTF
clone_size: -; v_call: TRBV28; j_call: TRBJ1-5; d_call: TRBD1; cdr3_nt: TGTGCCAGCAGTACACCGGGACAGGGAATTCAGCCCCAGCATTTT; cdr3_aa: CASSTPGQGIQPQHF
clone_size: -; v_call: TRBV28; j_call: TRBJ1-5; d_call: -; cdr3_nt: TGTGCCAGCAGTGCTCAGGGGAGATGGGGGATCGGCAATCAGCCCCAGCATTTT; cdr3_aa: CASSAQGRWGIGNQPQHF
clone_size: -; v_call: TRBV5-1; j_call: TRBJ2-7; d_call: -; cdr3_nt: TGCGCCAGCAGCCCGGAGGACGGCTACGAGCAGTACTTC; cdr3_aa: CASSPEDGYEQYF
clone_size: -; v_call: TRBV19; j_call: TRBJ1-5; d_call: -; cdr3_nt: TGTGCCAGTAGAAACAGGGTTGACCAGCCCCAGCATTTT; cdr3_aa: CASRNRVDQPQHF
clone_size: -; v_call: TRBV19; j_call: TRBJ2-3; d_call: -; cdr3_nt: TGTGCCAGTAGTATAAAGGAGGAGAGTACGCAGTATTTT; cdr3_aa: CASSIKEESTQYF
clone_size: -; v_call: TRBV7-2; j_call: TRBJ2-7; d_call: TRBD1; cdr3_nt: TGTGCCAGCAGCAGAGGGGCAGGGGGCGAGCAGTACTTC; cdr3_aa: CASSRGAGGEQYF
clone_size: -; v_call: TRBV4-1; j_call: TRBJ1-2; d_call: -; cdr3_nt: TGCGCCAGCAGCCAAGATTGGGGGGGCAGCAACTATGGCTACACCTTC; cdr3_aa: CASSQDWGGSNYGYTF
clone_size: -; v_call: TRBV6-1; j_call: TRBJ1-2; d_call: TRBD1; cdr3_nt: TGTGCCAGCAGTCCTCGGACAGGCTATGGCTACACCTTC; cdr3_aa: CASSPRTGYGYTF
clone_size: -; v_call: TRBV4-2; j_call: TRBJ2-1; d_call: TRBD2; cdr3_nt: TGTGCCAGCAGCCAAGAGGCCCCGACTAGCGGGAGGGCCGCCAATGAGCAGTTCTTC; cdr3_aa: CASSQEAPTSGRAANEQFF
clone_size: few; v_call: TRBV28; j_call: TRBJ1-2; d_call: TRBD1; cdr3_nt: TGTGCCAGCAGAACCGGGACAGGGAACTACTATGGCTACACCTTC; cdr3_aa: CASRTGTGNYYGYTF
clone_size: once; v_call: TRBV18; j_call: TRBJ1-5; d_call: TRBD1; cdr3_nt: TGTGCCAGCTCACCTAGGCAGGGGGGCGATCAGCCCCAGCATTTT; cdr3_aa: CASSPRQGGDQPQHF
clone_size: -; v_call: TRBV15; j_call: TRBJ1-4; d_call: -; cdr3_nt: TGTGCCACCAGCGAGTCGTCAGGGCGTAGTGCTAATGAAAAACTGTTTTTT; cdr3_aa: CATSESSGRSANEKLFF
clone_size: -; v_call: TRBV5-6; j_call: TRBJ1-2; d_call: -; cdr3_nt: TGTGCCAGCAGCTTGTTATCGGGGGAGCAGAGGTATGGCTACACCTTC; cdr3_aa: CASSLLSGEQRYGYTF
clone_size: -; v_call: TRBV15; j_call: TRBJ2-3; d_call: TRBD2; cdr3_nt: TGTGCCACCAGCAGAGACCCACTAGCGGGAGGGAGCACAGATACGCAGTATTTT; cdr3_aa: CATSRDPLAGGSTDTQYF
clone_size: -; v_call: TRBV6-5; j_call: TRBJ2-6; d_call: -; cdr3_nt: TGTGCCAGCAGGCAGTCCTCTGGGGCCAACGTCCTGACTTTC; cdr3_aa: CASRQSSGANVLTF
clone_size: -; v_call: TRBV30; j_call: TRBJ1-2; d_call: -; cdr3_nt: TGTGCCTGGGGCCGGTCTCCCGTCAGGTTCTATGGCTACACCTTC; cdr3_aa: CAWGRSPVRFYGYTF
clone_size: -; v_call: TRBV5-1; j_call: TRBJ2-5; d_call: -; cdr3_nt: TGCGCCAGCAGCCCCCGGCCACAGGCAGGGGAGACCCAGTACTTC; cdr3_aa: CASSPRPQAGETQYF
clone_size: -; v_call: TRBV28; j_call: TRBJ1-1; d_call: -; cdr3_nt: TGTGCCAGCAGCGGAAACAGGGTTGAAGCTTTCTTT; cdr3_aa: CASSGNRVEAFF
clone_size: once; v_call: TRBV7-8; j_call: TRBJ1-1; d_call: TRBD1; cdr3_nt: TGTGCCAGCAGCCCGTACAGGGGGCGCGGTGGTACGTCTGAAGCTTTCTTT; cdr3_aa: CASSPYRGRGGTSEAFF
clone_size: -; v_call: TRBV7-9; j_call: TRBJ1-2; d_call: TRBD1; cdr3_nt: TGTGCCAGCAGCGACGCAGGGGGTCGGGGCTACACCTTC; cdr3_aa: CASSDAGGRGYTF
clone_size: -; v_call: TRBV9; j_call: TRBJ2-7; d_call: TRBD2; cdr3_nt: TGTGCCAGCAGCCTGGGACTAGCGGACTCCTACGAGCAGTACTTC; cdr3_aa: CASSLGLADSYEQYF
clone_size: -; v_call: TRBV10-3; j_call: TRBJ1-1; d_call: TRBD1; cdr3_nt: TGTGCCGTAACACAGGGGGGCACTGAAGCTTTCTTT; cdr3_aa: CAVTQGGTEAFF
clone_size: -; v_call: TRBV18; j_call: TRBJ1-1; d_call: -; cdr3_nt: TGTGCCAGCTCACCAAAGTCAAGCGTGACAGGTTCTGAAGCTTTCTTT; cdr3_aa: CASSPKSSVTGSEAFF
clone_size: once; v_call: TRBV5-5; j_call: TRBJ1-2; d_call: -; cdr3_nt: TGTGCCAGCGAGGGGGAGTATGGCTACACCTTC; cdr3_aa: CASEGEYGYTF